Sequencing of this T cell receptor (beta chain) was carried out in a study of T cell repertoires in cytomegalovirus infection. For the study at large: It was recently identified HLA-C-restricted and well-studied HLA-B-restricted CMV epitopes that the study used. A matching HLA type, together with CMV infection, was signaled by public TCR beta signatures. Regarding the study as a whole: The response measured ex vivo was dominated by TCR beta clonotypes (HLA-C-restricted and CMV-specific).

Worth noting for this clonotype: Antigen specificity is unknown.

TCRdb re-called the reads through MiXCR, storing one row per CDR3 protein. The sample contains about a million distinct CDR3 sequences, around 32% of which appear only once. V shed 6 bases and J shed 2 bases, with 14 bases lying between them. The CDR3 has 14 residues. V and J are TRBV12-3 or TRBV12-4 and TRBJ2-7, with no clear D. The material sequenced was cultured CD8+ T cells from PBMCs, taken from culture after CMV antigen stimulation. The receptor's source is a human donor in good health (CMV status not recorded). Some clones in this sample may be carry-over from other donors' samples. CDR3 nucleotide sequence: TGTGCCAGCAGAGGTGCCGGGTCGACCTACGAGCAGTACTTC. Translation gives CASRGAGSTYEQYF.